This T cell receptor (beta chain) came from a study of Ad26.COV2.S vaccination and SARS-CoV-2 variants. V dropped 5 bases and J dropped 8 bases, with 11 bases sitting between them. This CDR3 has 12 residues. Germline V gene data show CDR1 as SGHNT and CDR2 as YYREEE (reference sequence). Repertoires were generated with immunoSEQ multiplex PCR, while TCRdb's copy carries only in-frame clones and drops some. The sample yields approximately 340,000 clones, about 90% seen once. Study-wide results and limits: Non-spike TCR breadth was similar in vaccine and placebo recipients.

A note on this clone: Antigen unknown.

The TCR was taken from a human donor who had recovered from COVID-19. The chain links TRBV5-4 to TRBJ2-1; D is possibly TRBD1 or TRBD2 (5 bases each). Sequences were derived from peripheral blood, sampled after recovery from COVID-19. The chain's CDR3 is CASRGPRDEQFF. CDR3 coding DNA: TGTGCCAGCAGGGGGCCGAGGGATGAGCAGTTCTTC.